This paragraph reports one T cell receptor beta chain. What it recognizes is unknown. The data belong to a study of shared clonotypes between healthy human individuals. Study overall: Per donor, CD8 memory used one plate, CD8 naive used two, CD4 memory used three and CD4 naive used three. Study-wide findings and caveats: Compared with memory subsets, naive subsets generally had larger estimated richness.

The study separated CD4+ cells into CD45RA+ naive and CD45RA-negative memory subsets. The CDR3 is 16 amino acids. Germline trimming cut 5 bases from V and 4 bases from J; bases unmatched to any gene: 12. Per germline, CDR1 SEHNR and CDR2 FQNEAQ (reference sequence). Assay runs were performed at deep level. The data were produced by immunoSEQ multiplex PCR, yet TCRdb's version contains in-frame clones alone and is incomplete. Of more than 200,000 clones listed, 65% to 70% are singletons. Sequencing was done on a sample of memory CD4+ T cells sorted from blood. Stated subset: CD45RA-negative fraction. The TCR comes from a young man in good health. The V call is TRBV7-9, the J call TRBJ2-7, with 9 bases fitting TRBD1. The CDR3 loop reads CASSRNRGLLGYEQYF. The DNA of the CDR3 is TGTGCCAGCAGCCGTAACAGGGGGCTTCTCGGGTACGAGCAGTACTTC.